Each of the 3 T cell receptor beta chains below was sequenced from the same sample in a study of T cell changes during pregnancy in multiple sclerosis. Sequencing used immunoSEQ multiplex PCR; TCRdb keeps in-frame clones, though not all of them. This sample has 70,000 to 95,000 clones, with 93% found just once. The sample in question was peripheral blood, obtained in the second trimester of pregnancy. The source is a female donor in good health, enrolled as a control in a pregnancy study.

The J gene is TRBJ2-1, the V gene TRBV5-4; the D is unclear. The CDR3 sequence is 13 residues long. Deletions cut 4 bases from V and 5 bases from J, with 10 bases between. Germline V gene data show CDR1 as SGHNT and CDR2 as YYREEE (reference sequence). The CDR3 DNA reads TGTGCCAGCAGCACAAGACTGGACAATGAGCAGTTCTTC. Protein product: CASSTRLDNEQFF.

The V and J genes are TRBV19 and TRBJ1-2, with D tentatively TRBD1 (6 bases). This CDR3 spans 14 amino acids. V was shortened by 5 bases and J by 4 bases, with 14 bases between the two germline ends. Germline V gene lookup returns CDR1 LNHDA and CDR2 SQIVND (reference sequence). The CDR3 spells CASSPDRGFYGYTF. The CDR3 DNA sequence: TGTGCCAGTAGTCCGGACAGAGGATTCTATGGCTACACCTTC.

CDR3 nucleotides: TGTGCCAGCAGCCTTGTATCGACGGGAGCTTTCTTT. This sequence encodes CASSLVSTGAFF. V usage is TRBV7-9 and J usage is TRBJ1-1; D not resolved. V lost 5 bases and J lost 10, with 14 bases in between. The CDR3 is made up of 12 amino acids. Germline V gene sequence: CDR1 SEHNR, CDR2 FQNEAQ (reference sequence).